Shown below are 7 T cell receptor beta chains from a single sample sequenced in a study of blood T cell repertoires in COVID-19. Assay: immunoSEQ multiplex PCR; the TCRdb copy retains only in-frame clones and omits some. The data show 100,000 to 150,000 clones, with approximately 89% seen just once and 9.5% to 12% held by the top ten. Sequenced: peripheral blood. The receptors were gathered from a woman in her 70s with COVID-19, enrolled during active disease.

CDR3 DNA sequence: TGTGCCAGCAGCCAAGGACAGGGGCATAACTATGGCTACACCTTC. Its protein is CASSQGQGHNYGYTF. The chain couples TRBV28 to TRBJ1-2; 9 bases are a match to TRBD1. The CDR3 spans 15 residues. J lost 1 base, V lost 6 bases, and 6 bases had no gene match. CDR1 and CDR2 (germline): MDHEN, SYDVKM.

This clone was seen only once. This sequence joins TRBV6-4 and TRBJ1-6; TRBD1 agrees at 10 bases. Trimming cost V 0 bases and J 9 bases; bases outside gene matches: 8. This CDR3 spans 17 amino acids. Germline V gives CDR1 MRHNA, CDR2 SNTAGT. The CDR3: CASSDSRGQGSLSPLHF. In DNA form, the CDR3 reads TGTGCCAGCAGTGACTCGAGGGGACAGGGGAGTCTTTCACCCCTCCACTTT.

Concerning this clone itself: Just one base apart from a much larger clone, this may be a read error. V and J are TRBV28 and TRBJ2-7, with D tentatively TRBD2 (6 bases). The CDR3 has 13 residues. CDR1 MDHEN and CDR2 SYDVKM come from the germline V gene. V was cut by 2 bases and J by 2 bases, with 7 bases left in between. CDR3 sequence (DNA): TGTGCCAGCAGTTTAGCGGGGACCTACGAGCAGTACTTC. It codes for CASSLAGTYEQYF.

J is TRBJ2-1 and V is TRBV10-2; TRBD2 matches 8 bases. J lost 3 bases, V lost 2 bases, and 6 bases had no gene match. Germline assignment: CDR1 WSHSY and CDR2 SAAADI. The CDR3 length is 16 residues. The CDR3 loop reads CASSEPGGAHYNEQFF. CDR3 nucleotide sequence: TGCGCCAGCAGTGAGCCCGGGGGGGCCCACTACAATGAGCAGTTCTTC.

The CDR3 bases are TGTGCCAGTAGTCCCCGGACAGGGGGCTTCGAGCAGTACTTC. Translation gives CASSPRTGGFEQYF. This rearrangement joins TRBV19 to TRBJ2-7; 11 bases align to TRBD1. This CDR3 is built from 14 residues. CDR1 LNHDA and CDR2 SQIVND come from the germline V gene (reference sequence). The V segment lost 5 bases and the J segment 6 bases; nucleotides outside the gene matches: 6.

The chain couples TRBV18 to TRBJ2-5, with 14 bases fitting TRBD2. The germline V gene has CDR1 KGHSH and CDR2 LQKENI. Trimming removed 1 base from V and 5 bases from J; junction bases left unmatched: 3. The CDR3 loop spans 16 amino acids. CDR3 amino acids: CASSPRTSGGLETQYF. CDR3 sequence (DNA): TGTGCCAGCTCACCACGGACTAGCGGGGGGTTGGAGACCCAGTACTTC.

The genes are TRBV7-7 and TRBJ2-1; D might be TRBD2 (5 bases). The CDR3 runs to 15 residues. Germline lookup yields CDR1 SSHAT and CDR2 FNYEAQ (reference sequence). Trimming removed 1 base at V and 3 bases at J, with 10 bases between. This CDR3 is CASSLDAGNYNEQFF. The DNA of the CDR3 is TGTGCCAGCAGCTTAGACGCGGGCAACTACAATGAGCAGTTCTTC.